This TCR beta chain was sequenced for a study of blood T cell repertoires in COVID-19. Whole-study context: Some COVID-19 samples were acute and others convalescent; all came from the United States, Italy and Spain. PBMCs, B-cell-depleted T cells, or T cells were the source of the cDNA or gDNA that made up the material.

Germline CDR1 and CDR2: GTSNPN and SVGIG (reference sequence). There are 13 residues in the CDR3. Trimming removed 0 bases at V and 6 bases at J, with 11 bases between. Original processing notes: For nucleated cells, counts were estimated from reference gene primer amplification. Sequencing was performed with immunoSEQ multiplex PCR; in TCRdb, only in-frame clones are kept and a portion is missing. Clone size and the V and J calls come from that table; the DNA yielded D and trimming. Of about 280,000 clones listed, 75% to 85% are singletons. This sequence was found in a middle-aged man with active or convalescent COVID-19. The rearrangement uses TRBV30 and TRBJ1-2; D unclear. What was sequenced was peripheral blood. CDR3 bases: TGTGCCTGGAGTGTCGGTCCCCCGAATGGCTACACCTTC. Its translation is CAWSVGPPNGYTF.